The clone carrying this TCR beta chain was counted ten times or more. Its antigen remains unidentified. At one of its ends the junction is not consistent with the germline gene, which may arise from a read error. This sample was taken from a study of breast tumors, draining lymph nodes, adjacent tissues. Whole-study findings and limits: Findings are consistent with lymph node origin and intratumoral expansion of most tumor T cells. Data only fit, rather than demonstrated, lymph node origin of most tumor T cells. Compared with basal-like, luminal-like tumors shared significantly more repertoire with nontumor tissue. Compared with lymph nodes, tumors were less diverse; compared with nontumor tissue, more.

The germline V gene has CDR1 MNHEY and CDR2 SVGAGI. The CDR3 consists of 15 residues. TCRdb re-called the multiplex PCR reads through MiXCR, storing one row per CDR3 protein. The sample consists of about 15,000 distinct CDR3 sequences, 52% of them appearing once. The chain recombines TRBV6-5 with TRBJ1-2; TRBD1 matches 7 bases. The sequence came from a female donor with breast cancer. Some clones in this sample may be carry-over from other donors' samples. The sequenced sample was tumor-adjacent breast tissue. The CDR3 is CASSHSRQGSRGYTF. Written as DNA, the CDR3 is TGTGCCAGCAGTCACTCTCGACAGGGAAGCCGTGGCTACACCTTC.